This T cell receptor (beta chain) was identified in a study of blood T cell repertoires in COVID-19. This clone was recorded once. The CDR3 consists of 16 residues. Germline V lookup: CDR1 SEHNR, CDR2 FQNEAQ (reference sequence). The V end lost 5 bases, the J end lost 1 base, and 17 bases lay between the germline ends. Assay: immunoSEQ multiplex PCR; the TCRdb copy retains only in-frame clones and omits some. The profile covers tens of thousands of clones, with approximately 78% appearing a single time and about 14% taken by the ten largest. Sequencing was carried out using peripheral blood. This receptor was taken from a man in his sixties with COVID-19, enrolled during active disease. The rearrangement joins TRBV7-9 to TRBJ1-1; TRBD1 might be the D (5 bases). CDR3 in amino acids: CASSDQTGTGNTEAFF. DNA for the CDR3: TGTGCCAGCAGCGATCAAACCGGAACAGGGAACACTGAAGCTTTCTTT.